The 5 T cell receptor beta chains below come from one sample, sequenced in a study of shared clonotypes between healthy human individuals (TCRdb year 2020). For the CD8 naive samples, CD45RO-negative cells were positively selected for CCR7, yielding a CD45RA+CCR7+ population from which TemRA cells were excluded. Library preparation employed the immunoSEQ multiplex PCR assay. Held by TCRdb, this immuneACCESS table contains in-frame sequences only and omits some clones. Under half of the omission traces to an unresolved V gene where checked; the cause of the rest is unknown. The sample table records about 580,000 clones; 95% to 98% of these occur just once. The top ten clonotypes cover 0.3% of the sample. The source material was naive CD8+ T cells sorted from blood. The cell subset or site tag for this specimen amounts to: CD45RA+CCR7+. These receptors were collected from a man aged 30 to 39 in good health.

This rearrangement joins TRBV7-9 to TRBJ1-2, with a weak D call TRBD1 (6 bases). This CDR3 is built from 15 residues. Germline CDR1 and CDR2: SEHNR and FQNEAQ (reference sequence). V lost 7 bases to trimming and J lost 3 bases, with 18 bases between them. The CDR3 bases are TGTGCCAGCAACCATATCGACAGGCCCGACTATGGCTACACCTTC. Protein sequence: CASNHIDRPDYGYTF.

The chain combines TRBV7-6 with TRBJ2-7; TRBD1 matches 8 bases. The trim removed 8 bases at V and 3 bases at J, leaving 12 bases unmatched. This CDR3 is built from 15 residues. From germline, CDR1 is SGHVS and CDR2 FNYEAQ. The CDR3 here is CASSPGTGANYEQYF. CDR3 sequence (DNA): TGTGCCAGCTCACCGGGGACAGGAGCCAACTACGAGCAGTACTTC.

The chain recombines TRBV7-3 with TRBJ2-5; a weak D match, TRBD2 (6 bases). The V gene's germline CDR1 is SGHTA and CDR2 FQGTGA. This CDR3 has 16 amino acids. Deletions cut 1 base from V and 5 bases from J, with 17 bases between. CDR3 in amino acids: CASSLKGGGNGETQYF. In DNA form, the CDR3 reads TGTGCCAGCAGCTTAAAGGGAGGCGGGAACGGGGAGACCCAGTACTTC.

The rearrangement joins TRBV5-4 to TRBJ2-3, with 8 bases aligning to TRBD2. The V gene's germline CDR1 is SGHNT and CDR2 YYREEE (reference sequence). The junction had 5 bases not matched to a gene; V was cut back by 3 bases and J by 2 bases. CDR3 length: 15 residues. Written as DNA, the CDR3 is TGTGCCAGCAGCTCGCTAGCGGGTTTCACAGATACGCAGTATTTT. Encoded protein: CASSSLAGFTDTQYF. The whole variable domain, filled in from reference TRBV5-4 and TRBJ2-3, reads ETGVTQSPTHLIKTRGQQVTLRCSSQSGHNTVSWYQQALGQGPQFIFQYYREEENGRGNFPPRFSGLQFPNYSSELNVNALELDDSALYLCASSSLAGFTDTQYFGPGTRLTVL.

The chain joins TRBV2 to TRBJ1-5; D is uncertain. Germline CDR1 SNHLY, CDR2 FYNNEI. CDR3 length: 14 amino acids. V lost 6 bases and J 1 base, leaving 10 bases between the germline ends. The CDR3 region has the DNA TGTGCCAGCAGGACGGAGGGCAGCAATCAGCCCCAGCATTTT. It specifies CASRTEGSNQPQHF.